These 23 T cell receptor beta chains came from one sample sequenced in a study of blood T cells in healthy people across ages. Using a J-beta primer mix together with a sample-barcoded 5' primer, a second PCR was run for roughly 7 to 11 cycles. TCRdb analysed the 5' RACE reads with MiXCR anew, one entry per CDR3 protein. The repertoire consists of around 1,900,000 distinct CDR3 sequences, with about two fifths occurring once and the leading ten covering more than 20%. Sequences were obtained from blood. All receptors come from a human donor in good health.

This clonotype turned up a few times. This sequence joins TRBV3-1 and TRBJ2-3; D perhaps matches TRBD1 (6 bases). Trimming took 0 bases from V and 0 from J, leaving 13 bases between them. The CDR3 is 17 amino acids. Germline CDR1 is LGHDT and CDR2 is YNNKEL (reference sequence). DNA of the CDR3: TGTGCCAGCAGCCAAGATCTCCCAGGGGCTAGCACAGATACGCAGTATTTT. Residues: CASSQDLPGASTDTQYF.

This clonotype was picked up a small number of times. The chain links TRBV7-9 to TRBJ2-1, with 9 nucleotides matching TRBD2. Germline V CDR1 and CDR2: SEHNR, FQNEAQ (reference sequence). The CDR3 is 16 residues long. The ends lost 0 bases at V and 8 bases at J; junction bases unmatched: 8. The CDR3 sequence: CASSLALGGGADEQFF. The CDR3 DNA reads as TGTGCCAGCAGCTTAGCGCTCGGCGGGGGGGCGGATGAGCAGTTCTTC.

The rearrangement uses TRBV25-1 and TRBJ2-1, with a tentative D call TRBD1 (6 bases). Trimming left V 4 bases short and J 8 bases short, with 18 bases between. Germline V lookup: CDR1 MGHDK, CDR2 SYGVNS. The CDR3 has 15 residues. This CDR3 reads CASSASQGCLDEQFF. The CDR3 DNA reads TGTGCCAGCAGTGCGTCGCAGGGGTGTTTGGATGAGCAGTTCTTC.

The V call is TRBV7-9, the J call TRBJ1-5; D remains unclear. Per germline, CDR1 SEHNR and CDR2 FQNEAQ (reference sequence). The CDR3 loop spans 14 amino acids. V was clipped by 1 base and J by 5 bases, with 9 bases between them. In nucleotides, the CDR3 is TGTGCCAGCAGCTTAGGCGACTACTATCAGCCCCAGCATTTT. Amino acids: CASSLGDYYQPQHF.

This chain links TRBV12-3 or TRBV12-4 with TRBJ1-4; D remains unclear. V was shortened by 6 bases and J by 7 bases, with 6 bases between the two germline ends. This CDR3 is built from 11 residues. CDR3 residues: CASRRAEKLFF. The CDR3 DNA is TGTGCCAGCAGGCGGGCTGAAAAACTGTTTTTT.

In this sample, this clonotype turned up a few times. The rearrangement links TRBV4-3 to TRBJ2-3; no clear D gene. The germline V and J ends were trimmed by 0 bases and 1 base, with 11 bases remaining between them. The germline V gene has CDR1 LGHNA and CDR2 YSLEER. The CDR3 has 16 amino acids. Here the CDR3 reads CASSQDLEMGTDTQYF. CDR3 sequence (DNA): TGCGCCAGCAGCCAAGATTTAGAGATGGGCACAGATACGCAGTATTTT.

CDR3 in amino acids: CASSQVWLDTQYF. The CDR3 DNA sequence: TGCGCCAGCAGCCAAGTGTGGCTAGATACGCAGTATTTT. The chain employs TRBV4-3 and TRBJ2-3; D unclear. The CDR3 contains 13 residues. Per germline, CDR1 LGHNA and CDR2 YSLEER. The ends were cut back, 1 base at V and 5 bases at J, with 7 bases in the middle.

V is TRBV2 and J is TRBJ2-2; D tentatively fits TRBD1 or TRBD2 (5 bases each). The CDR3 is 14 residues long. CDR1 SNHLY and CDR2 FYNNEI come from the germline V gene. V lost 10 bases to trimming and J lost 2 bases, with 14 bases between them. CDR3 DNA: TGTGCCAACAAGGGACGGTCAAACACCGGGGAGCTGTTTTTT. This sequence encodes CANKGRSNTGELFF.

The chain has TRBV11-2 and TRBJ2-5; 7 nucleotides match TRBD2. The germline gives CDR1 SGHAT, CDR2 FQNNGV. After removal of 3 bases from V and 11 bases from J, the junction contained 15 bases not matched to a gene. This CDR3 region has 15 residues. The CDR3 reads CASSFGGYAGNEQYF. The CDR3 nucleotides read TGTGCCAGCAGCTTCGGGGGGTACGCGGGAAATGAGCAGTACTTC.

This sequence joins TRBV7-2 and TRBJ1-4; D call uncertain. Germline lookup yields CDR1 SGHTA and CDR2 FQGNSA. CDR3 length: 15 residues. Trimming took off 1 base at V and 8 bases at J, with 14 bases between the two ends. CDR3 loop: CASSLDPGRGEKLFF. The CDR3 nucleotides read TGTGCCAGCAGCTTAGATCCGGGCAGAGGGGAAAAACTGTTTTTT.

With respect to this clonotype: This may be a read error: a much more frequent sequence differs by one nucleotide. V and J are TRBV29-1 and TRBJ2-5; 11 bases are a match to TRBD2. The end of the DNA fits TRBJ2-1 better, so the J call may be wrong. This CDR3 has 15 amino acids. Germline V gene sequence: CDR1 SQVTM, CDR2 ANQGSEA. The CDR3 DNA reads as TGCAGCGTCCTTACTAGCGGGGGTCCACAAGAGACCCAGTTCTTC. Its protein is CSVLTSGGPQETQFF.

This chain joins TRBV15 and TRBJ2-1; a possible D gene is TRBD1 (6 bases). V dropped 6 bases and J dropped 8 bases, with 20 bases sitting between them. CDR3 length: 15 amino acids. In germline, CDR1 is LNHNV, CDR2 YYDKDF (reference sequence). The CDR3 reads CATRGSSGRGDEQFF. CDR3 sequence (DNA): TGTGCCACCAGGGGGTCCAGCGGCAGGGGCGATGAGCAGTTCTTC.

The CDR3 DNA reads TGTGCCAGCAGTGACGTCTTCGGAGAGACCCAGTACTTC. It specifies CASSDVFGETQYF. This sequence joins TRBV2 and TRBJ2-5, with D unresolved. The germline V gene encodes CDR1 SNHLY and CDR2 FYNNEI. V dropped 3 bases and J dropped 4 bases, with 9 bases sitting between them. This CDR3 region has 13 residues.

This clonotype was seen a few times. The chain uses TRBV29-1 and TRBJ2-3; D is uncertain. Germline loops: CDR1 SQVTM, CDR2 ANQGSEA. Trimming took 5 bases from V and 0 from J, leaving 12 bases between them. The CDR3 contains 14 residues. Here the CDR3 DNA reads TGCAGCGTTTTTTTGATGGGGAGCACAGATACGCAGTATTTT. Residues: CSVFLMGSTDTQYF.

The chain combines TRBV2 with TRBJ2-7, with D hard to call. The germline V gene encodes CDR1 SNHLY and CDR2 FYNNEI. The CDR3 covers 14 residues. V lost 2 bases and J 7 bases, leaving 15 bases between the germline ends. CDR3 nucleotides: TGTGCCAGCAGTGAATGGGCGGTCAACGGAGAGCAGTACTTC. This encodes CASSEWAVNGEQYF.

A remark on this clonotype: This may arise from a read error, as a much more abundant clone is one base away. This chain joins TRBV20-1 and TRBJ1-5; maybe TRBD1 (6 bases). The germline CDR1 and CDR2 sequences are DFQATT and SNEGSKA (reference sequence). The CDR3 covers 14 residues. CDR3: CGAITGYSGQPQHF. DNA for the CDR3: TGCGGTGCTATCACAGGGTATTCAGGACAGCCCCAGCATTTT.

The chain joins TRBV21-1 to TRBJ1-2; the table gives TRBD1 as D, unverified against the DNA. TRBV21-1 is termed a pseudogene. The CDR3 runs to 14 residues. CDR3 amino acids: CASPGWGTHYGYTF. The CDR3 coding sequence is TGTGCCAGCCCCGGATGGGGTACACACTATGGCTACACCTTC.

The chain uses TRBV20-1 and TRBJ2-1; 9 bases map to TRBD2. J lost 9 bases, V lost 5 bases, and 2 bases had no gene match. Germline-derived CDR1 and CDR2 are DFQATT and SNEGSKA (reference sequence). The length of the CDR3 is 11 residues. The CDR3 coding sequence is TGCAGTGCTGAACTAGCGGGTGAGCAGTTCTTC. This sequence encodes CSAELAGEQFF.

The genes are TRBV12-3 or TRBV12-4 and TRBJ1-1, with D maybe TRBD1 (5 bases). CDR3 length equals 14 residues. With 3 bases removed from V and 1 base from J, the gap between germline ends came to 9 bases. The CDR3 spells CASSLRTTNTEAFF. CDR3 sequence (DNA): TGTGCCAGCAGTTTGAGGACAACGAACACTGAAGCTTTCTTT.

The chain has TRBV6-1 and TRBJ1-4, with D possibly matching TRBD1 (5 bases). Germline V gives CDR1 MNHNS, CDR2 SASEGT. V was pared by 1 base and J by 2 bases, with 5 bases between. The CDR3 runs to 14 residues. The CDR3 loop reads CASSEGGTNEKLFF. CDR3 nucleotides: TGTGCCAGCAGTGAAGGGGGGACTAATGAAAAACTGTTTTTT.

This clonotype appeared once. The chain combines TRBV11-2 with TRBJ1-1; D call uncertain. CDR1 is SGHAT, CDR2 FQNNGV, per germline. The CDR3 loop spans 13 amino acids. Trimming took off 6 bases at V and 3 bases at J, with 11 bases between the two ends. CDR3 nucleotides: TGTGCCAGCAGTCCCTACGGGTACACTGAAGCTTTCTTT. Its protein product is CASSPYGYTEAFF.

This clonotype was seen more than once but under ten times. The chain links TRBV6-5 to TRBJ2-3; D is possibly TRBD2 (6 bases). The CDR3 totals 18 residues. The germline V gene has CDR1 MNHEY and CDR2 SVGAGI. Trimming took off 0 bases at V and 0 bases at J, with 16 bases between the two ends. CDR3 sequence: CASSYSGGTTASTDTQYF. DNA of the CDR3: TGTGCCAGCAGTTACTCTGGGGGGACCACGGCTAGCACAGATACGCAGTATTTT.

This clonotype turned up a few times. This chain links TRBV7-3 with TRBJ2-3, with unresolved D. V was trimmed by 2 bases and J by 2 bases, leaving 11 bases between them. Germline V gene sequence: CDR1 SGHTA, CDR2 FQGTGA. This CDR3 spans 15 amino acids. Here the CDR3 reads CASSLGIRDTDTQYF. DNA for the CDR3: TGTGCCAGCAGCTTAGGCATAAGGGACACAGATACGCAGTATTTT.